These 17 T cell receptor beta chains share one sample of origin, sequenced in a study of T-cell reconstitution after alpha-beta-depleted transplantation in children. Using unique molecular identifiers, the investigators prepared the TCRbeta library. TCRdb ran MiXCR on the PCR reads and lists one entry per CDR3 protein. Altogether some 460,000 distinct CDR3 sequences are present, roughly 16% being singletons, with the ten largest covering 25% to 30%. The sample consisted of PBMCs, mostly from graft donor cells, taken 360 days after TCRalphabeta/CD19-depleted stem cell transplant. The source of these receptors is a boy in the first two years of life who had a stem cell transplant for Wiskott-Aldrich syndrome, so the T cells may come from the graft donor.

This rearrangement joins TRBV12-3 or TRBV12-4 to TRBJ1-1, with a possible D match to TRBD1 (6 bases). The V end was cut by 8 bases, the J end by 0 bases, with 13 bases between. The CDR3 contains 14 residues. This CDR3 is CASLRWGLNTEAFF. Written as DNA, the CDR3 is TGTGCCAGCCTAAGATGGGGGCTGAACACTGAAGCTTTCTTT.

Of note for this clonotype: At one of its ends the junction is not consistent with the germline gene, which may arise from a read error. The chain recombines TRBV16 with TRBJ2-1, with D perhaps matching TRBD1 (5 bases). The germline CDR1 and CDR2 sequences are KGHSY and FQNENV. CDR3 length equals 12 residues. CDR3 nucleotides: TGTGCCAACAGCCATCCTCGAGACAGGCAGTTCTTC. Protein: CANSHPRDRQFF.

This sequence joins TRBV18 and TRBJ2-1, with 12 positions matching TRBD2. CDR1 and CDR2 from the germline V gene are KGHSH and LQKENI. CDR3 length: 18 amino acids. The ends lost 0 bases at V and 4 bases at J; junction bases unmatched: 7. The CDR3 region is CASSPPRLAGGPYNEQFF. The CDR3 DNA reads TGTGCCAGCTCACCACCGCGGCTAGCGGGAGGGCCATACAATGAGCAGTTCTTC.

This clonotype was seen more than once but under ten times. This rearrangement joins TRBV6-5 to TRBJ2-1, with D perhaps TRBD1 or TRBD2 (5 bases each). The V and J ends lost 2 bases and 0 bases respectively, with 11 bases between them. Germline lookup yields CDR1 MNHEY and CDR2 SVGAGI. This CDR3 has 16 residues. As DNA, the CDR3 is TGTGCCAGCAGTTACGGGACCCTGAGCTCCTACAATGAGCAGTTCTTC. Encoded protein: CASSYGTLSSYNEQFF.

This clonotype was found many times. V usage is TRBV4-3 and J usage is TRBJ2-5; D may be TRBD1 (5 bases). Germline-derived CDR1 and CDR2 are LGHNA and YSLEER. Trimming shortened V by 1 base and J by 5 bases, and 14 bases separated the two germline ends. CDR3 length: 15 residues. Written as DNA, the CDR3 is TGCGCCAGCAGCCAAGGACAGTGGGCTGGGGAGACCCAGTACTTC. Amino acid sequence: CASSQGQWAGETQYF.

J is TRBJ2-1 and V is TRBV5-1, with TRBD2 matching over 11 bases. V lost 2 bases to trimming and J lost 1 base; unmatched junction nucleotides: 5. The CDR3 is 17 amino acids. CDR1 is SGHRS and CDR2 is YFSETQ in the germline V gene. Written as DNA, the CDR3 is TGCGCCAGCAGCTTTACTAGCGGGGGCCCTTCCTACAATGAGCAGTTCTTC. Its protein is CASSFTSGGPSYNEQFF.

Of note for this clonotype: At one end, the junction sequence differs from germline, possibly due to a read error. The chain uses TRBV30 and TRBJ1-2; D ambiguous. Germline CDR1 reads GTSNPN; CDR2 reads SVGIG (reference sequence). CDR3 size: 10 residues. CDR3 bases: TGTGCCTGGAGTGCAGGCGCCCTAGCCTTC. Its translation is CAWSAGALAF.

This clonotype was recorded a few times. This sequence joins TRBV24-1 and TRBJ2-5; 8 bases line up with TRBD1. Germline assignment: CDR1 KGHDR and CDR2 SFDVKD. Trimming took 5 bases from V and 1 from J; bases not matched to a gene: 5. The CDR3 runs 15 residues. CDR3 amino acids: CATSADRASQETQYF. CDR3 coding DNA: TGTGCCACCAGTGCGGACAGGGCCTCCCAAGAGACCCAGTACTTC.

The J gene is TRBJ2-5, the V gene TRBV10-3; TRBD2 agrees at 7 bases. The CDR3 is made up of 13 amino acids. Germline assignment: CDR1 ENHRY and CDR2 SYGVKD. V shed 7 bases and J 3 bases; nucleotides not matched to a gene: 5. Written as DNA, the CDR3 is TGTGCCATCATTTGCGGGAGTGAAGAGACCCAGTACTTC. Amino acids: CAIICGSEETQYF.

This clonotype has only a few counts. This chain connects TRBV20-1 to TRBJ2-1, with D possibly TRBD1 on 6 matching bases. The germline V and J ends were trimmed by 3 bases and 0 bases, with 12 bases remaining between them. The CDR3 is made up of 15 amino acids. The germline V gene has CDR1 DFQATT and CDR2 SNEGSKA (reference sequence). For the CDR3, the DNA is TGCAGTGCTAGTGACAGGCCAAGCTCCTACAATGAGCAGTTCTTC. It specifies CSASDRPSSYNEQFF.

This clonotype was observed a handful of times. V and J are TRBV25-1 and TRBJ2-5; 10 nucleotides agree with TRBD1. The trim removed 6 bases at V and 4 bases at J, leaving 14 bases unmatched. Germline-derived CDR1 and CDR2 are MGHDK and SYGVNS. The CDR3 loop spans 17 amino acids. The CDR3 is CASRGILRQGARETQYF. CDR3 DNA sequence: TGTGCCAGCAGGGGGATTTTAAGACAGGGGGCGCGAGAGACCCAGTACTTC.

This chain's CDR3 is CASSLEGGADTQYF. The CDR3, as DNA: TGCGCCAGCAGCTTAGAAGGGGGAGCAGATACGCAGTATTTT. The chain couples TRBV5-1 to TRBJ2-3; perhaps TRBD1 as D (6 bases). This CDR3 is 14 amino acids long. Trimming pared 2 bases from V and 4 bases from J, leaving 11 bases between. The V gene's germline CDR1 is SGHRS and CDR2 YFSETQ.

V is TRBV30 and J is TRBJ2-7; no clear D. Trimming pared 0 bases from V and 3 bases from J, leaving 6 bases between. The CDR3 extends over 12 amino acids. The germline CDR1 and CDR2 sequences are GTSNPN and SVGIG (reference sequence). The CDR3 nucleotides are TGTGCCTGGAGTGTAGGAAGCTACGAGCAGTACTTC. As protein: CAWSVGSYEQYF.

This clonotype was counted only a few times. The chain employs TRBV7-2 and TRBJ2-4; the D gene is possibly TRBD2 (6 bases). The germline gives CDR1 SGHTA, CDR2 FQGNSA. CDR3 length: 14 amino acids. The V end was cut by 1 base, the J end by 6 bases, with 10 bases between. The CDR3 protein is CASSLVGDLNIQYF. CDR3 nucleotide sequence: TGTGCCAGCAGCTTAGTAGGGGACTTAAACATTCAGTACTTC.

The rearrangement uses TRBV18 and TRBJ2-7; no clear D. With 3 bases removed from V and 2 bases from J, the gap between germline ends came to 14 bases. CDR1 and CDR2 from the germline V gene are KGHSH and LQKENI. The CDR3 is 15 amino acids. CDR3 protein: CASSPIAGSTYEQYF. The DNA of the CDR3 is TGTGCCAGCTCACCGATTGCCGGGTCCACCTACGAGCAGTACTTC.

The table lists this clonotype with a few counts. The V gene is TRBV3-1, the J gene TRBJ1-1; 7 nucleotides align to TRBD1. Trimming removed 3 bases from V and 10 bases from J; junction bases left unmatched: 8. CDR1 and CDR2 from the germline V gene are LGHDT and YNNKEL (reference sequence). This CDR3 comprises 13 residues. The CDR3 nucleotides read TGTGCCAGCAGCCAGTCCGAGGGGGCGGGAGCTTTCTTT. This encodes CASSQSEGAGAFF.

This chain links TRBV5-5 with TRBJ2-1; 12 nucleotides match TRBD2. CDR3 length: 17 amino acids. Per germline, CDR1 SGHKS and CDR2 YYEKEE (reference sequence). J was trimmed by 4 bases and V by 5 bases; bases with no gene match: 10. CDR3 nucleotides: TGTGCCAGCAGTCTCCGGACTAGCGGGGTAATATACAATGAGCAGTTCTTC. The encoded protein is CASSLRTSGVIYNEQFF.